The 8 T cell receptor beta chains presented below share a single source sample, sequenced in a study of T-cell reconstitution after alpha-beta-depleted transplantation in children (dated by TCRdb to the mid-2010s). Library prep was done by PCR. Sequencing was carried out with an Illumina HiSeq 2500. To normalize quantification of the TCRbeta repertoire, the TCR libraries were built with molecular barcoding that relied on unique molecular identifiers. The raw public data were reprocessed by TCRdb itself: fastp quality trimming at Q25, MiXCR clonotype calling, in-frame beta chains only. Rows matching on CDR3 protein sequence are summarized as one entry with the most common DNA and genes. A total of fewer than 550,000 distinct CDR3 sequences appear in this sample, about 10% of them only once. The top ten constitute 14% of the sample. What this sample's treatment or condition label stands for: allogeneic hematopoietic cell transplantation with graft depleted of TCRalphabeta T cells and CD19 B cells.

Material: PBMCs, mostly from graft donor cells, obtained 180 days after TCRalphabeta/CD19-depleted stem cell transplant. Receptors originate from a female patient between 2 and 10 years old who had a stem cell transplant for aplastic anemia, so the T cells may come from the graft donor.

The V call is TRBV5-6, the J call TRBJ2-7; D gene unclear. Trimming pared 2 bases from V and 2 bases from J, leaving 8 bases between. The CDR3 length is 13 residues. CDR1 is SGHDT, CDR2 YYEEEE, per germline. The CDR3 DNA sequence: TGTGCCAGCAGCTTTCAACAGACCTACGAGCAGTACGTC. Its translation: CASSFQQTYEQYV.

CDR3 loop: CASSYEGPTDTQYF. CDR3 bases: TGTGCCAGCAGTTATGAGGGCCCTACAGATACGCAGTATTTT. The V gene is TRBV6-2 or TRBV6-3, the J gene TRBJ2-3; possibly TRBD2 for D (5 bases). V was cut by 3 bases and J by 3 bases, with 10 bases left in between. The CDR3 is 14 amino acids. The germline V gene encodes CDR1 MNHEY and CDR2 SVGEGT.

This clonotype was found a few times. This sequence joins TRBV6-2 or TRBV6-3 and TRBJ1-4, with D unresolved. Germline assignment: CDR1 MNHEY and CDR2 SVGEGT. The CDR3 consists of 14 residues. Between the trimmed V and J ends, which lost 6 bases and 5 bases, there was a span of 13 bases. CDR3 DNA: TGTGCCAGCAGGAGGACGTCTTCCAATGAAAAACTGTTTTTT. It yields the protein CASRRTSSNEKLFF.

This clonotype was counted only a few times. The chain couples TRBV6-5 to TRBJ2-7; D is uncertain. This CDR3 region has 18 residues. In germline, CDR1 is MNHEY, CDR2 SVGAGI. V lost 6 bases and J lost 3, with 27 bases in between. The CDR3 region has the DNA TGTGCCAGCAGCCGACCTTTGTTCATTCTTCGTACCCGCTACGAGCAGTACTTC. Translation: CASSRPLFILRTRYEQYF.

This clonotype was found a few times. The chain is built from TRBV6-2 or TRBV6-3 and TRBJ2-3; D may be TRBD2 (5 bases). This CDR3 comprises 18 residues. Germline V CDR1 and CDR2: MNHEY, SVGEGT. Trimming stripped 7 bases from V and 4 bases from J, with 27 bases between. This chain's CDR3 is CASTKARKLDSRSDTQYF. The CDR3 DNA reads TGTGCCAGCACTAAAGCGCGGAAACTGGACTCCAGGTCAGATACGCAGTATTTT.

This clonotype has more than one count but fewer than ten. This chain uses TRBV19 with TRBJ1-5; the D is unclear. Germline assignment: CDR1 LNHDA and CDR2 SQIVND (reference sequence). The CDR3 consists of 15 residues. V gave up 4 bases and J gave up 2 bases, with 12 bases separating them. In DNA, the CDR3 is TGTGCCAGTAGTACAAAGGGAAAGGGCAATCAGCCCCAGCATTTT. Amino acids: CASSTKGKGNQPQHF.

The J gene is TRBJ2-7, the V gene TRBV27, with D possibly being TRBD1 (5 bases). The CDR3 runs 14 residues. Germline V lookup: CDR1 MNHEY, CDR2 SMNVEV (reference sequence). Trimming took 5 bases from V and 0 from J, leaving 11 bases between them. CDR3 residues: CASSPFRASYEQYF. The CDR3, as DNA: TGTGCCAGCAGTCCCTTCAGGGCCTCCTACGAGCAGTACTTC.

This clonotype was seen many times. The chain recombines TRBV10-3 with TRBJ2-1; no clear D gene. V lost 6 bases, J lost 8 bases, and 8 bases lay in between. The CDR3 totals 11 residues. Germline CDR1 is ENHRY and CDR2 is SYGVKD. CDR3: CAIRTDDEQFF. CDR3 DNA sequence: TGTGCCATCAGGACGGACGATGAGCAGTTCTTC.